The 20 T cell receptor beta chains below come from one sample, sequenced in a study of blood T cell repertoires in COVID-19. The data were produced by immunoSEQ multiplex PCR, yet TCRdb's version contains in-frame clones alone and is incomplete. The sample lists around 100,000 clones, approximately 90% occurring once. Sequences were obtained from peripheral blood. The origin of the receptors is a woman older than 75 in a cohort sampled during active COVID-19.

The genes are TRBV28 and TRBJ1-5; TRBD1 aligns across 8 bases. The CDR3 length is 18 residues. Germline CDR1 reads MDHEN; CDR2 reads SYDVKM. Losses at the gene ends were 4 bases for V and 5 bases for J; bases not matched to a gene: 16. In nucleotides, the CDR3 is TGTGCCAGCAGTTCCAATGAGGGGGGACAGGTCATTTATCAGCCCCAGCATTTT. This sequence encodes CASSSNEGGQVIYQPQHF.

V usage is TRBV6-6 and J usage is TRBJ2-2, with 9 nucleotides matching TRBD1. Germline V gene lookup returns CDR1 MNHNY and CDR2 SVGAGI (reference sequence). This CDR3 is 15 amino acids long. V lost 5 bases and J lost 6; bases outside the gene matches: 7. CDR3 residues: CASSLQGADSGELFF. CDR3 in DNA: TGTGCCAGCAGTCTACAGGGGGCGGATTCCGGGGAGCTGTTTTTT.

The gene calls are TRBV19 and TRBJ2-5, with D maybe TRBD2 (5 bases). CDR1 is LNHDA and CDR2 is SQIVND in the germline V gene (reference sequence). Trimming pared 7 bases from V and 3 bases from J, leaving 12 bases between. The CDR3 loop spans 13 amino acids. Written as DNA, the CDR3 is TGTGCCAGTAATCTCCGGCGGGAAGAGACCCAGTACTTC. This gives the protein CASNLRREETQYF.

This rearrangement joins TRBV7-3 to TRBJ2-5, with a weak D call TRBD1 (5 bases). CDR3 size: 13 residues. The germline V and J ends were trimmed by 3 bases and 4 bases, with 9 bases remaining between them. Germline V lookup: CDR1 SGHTA, CDR2 FQGTGA. The CDR3 region is CASSFSRGETQYF. CDR3 DNA: TGTGCCAGCAGCTTCTCAAGGGGAGAGACCCAGTACTTC.

V is TRBV29-1 and J is TRBJ2-5, with no clear D. Germline V CDR1 and CDR2: SQVTM, ANQGSEA. The CDR3 sequence is 14 residues long. Trimming left V 5 bases short and J 0 bases short, with 13 bases between. The CDR3 coding sequence is TGCAGCGTTCGCTCCCCGAGGTACCAAGAGACCCAGTACTTC. Translated: CSVRSPRYQETQYF. The full variable domain, with the rest looked up from reference TRBV29-1 and TRBJ2-5, is SAVISQKPSRDICQRGTSLTIQCQVDSQVTMMFWYRQQPGQSLTLIATANQGSEATYESGFVIDKFPISRPNLTFSTLTVSNMSPEDSSIYLCSVRSPRYQETQYFGPGTRLLVL.

The chain carries TRBV5-4 and TRBJ2-6; D may be TRBD2 (5 bases). The CDR3 runs to 18 residues. Per germline, CDR1 SGHNT and CDR2 YYREEE (reference sequence). V lost 2 bases and J lost 3, with 18 bases in between. CDR3 residues: CASSFPGLPAGGANVLTF. CDR3 nucleotides: TGTGCCAGCAGCTTCCCAGGACTTCCCGCTGGTGGGGCCAACGTCCTGACTTTC.

The chain links TRBV5-5 to TRBJ2-5; 11 bases agree with TRBD1. The CDR3 extends over 16 amino acids. V dropped 2 bases and J dropped 3; count of bases not matched to a gene: 6. CDR1 and CDR2 from the germline V gene are SGHKS and YYEKEE (reference sequence). The CDR3 DNA reads as TGTGCCAGCAGCTTCGGACAGGGGGCCGAAAAAGAGACCCAGTACTTC. Its protein product is CASSFGQGAEKETQYF.

The V gene is TRBV9, the J gene TRBJ1-5, with TRBD1 matching over 7 bases. With 0 bases clipped from V and 1 base from J, the junction kept 1 base outside the gene matches. The germline V gene has CDR1 SGDLS and CDR2 YYNGEE. The length of the CDR3 is 15 residues. The CDR3 DNA follows: TGTGCCAGCAGCGTAGGACAGGGAAGCAATCAGCCCCAGCATTTT. As protein: CASSVGQGSNQPQHF. Supplemented by reference TRBV9 and TRBJ1-5, the full variable domain reads DSGVTQTPKHLITATGQRVTLRCSPRSGDLSVYWYQQSLDQGLQFLIQYYNGEERAKGNILERFSAQQFPDLHSELNLSSLELGDSALYFCASSVGQGSNQPQHFGDGTRLSIL.

The chain employs TRBV30 and TRBJ2-2, with 10 bases that match TRBD1. There are 14 residues in the CDR3. CDR1 is GTSNPN, CDR2 SVGIG, per germline (reference sequence). The V and J ends lost 8 bases and 2 bases, in that order; junction bases with no gene match: 5. CDR3 bases: TGTGCCAGAGGACAGGGGGGAAACACCGGGGAGCTGTTTTTT. Amino acid sequence: CARGQGGNTGELFF.

The CDR3 spells CASSAYRTMNTEAFF. CDR3 coding DNA: TGTGCCAGCAGTGCCTACAGGACCATGAACACTGAAGCTTTCTTT. V and J are TRBV27 and TRBJ1-1, with D tentatively TRBD1 (5 bases). CDR1 MNHEY and CDR2 SMNVEV come from the germline V gene (reference sequence). V dropped 5 bases and J dropped 0 bases, with 13 bases sitting between them. This CDR3 spans 15 amino acids.

This clone was seen only once. The rearrangement uses TRBV19 and TRBJ2-1; TRBD2 matches 7 bases. V was pared by 1 base and J by 0 bases, with 6 bases of the junction left unmatched. The CDR3 is 17 amino acids. CDR1 and CDR2 (germline): LNHDA, SQIVND (reference sequence). DNA of the CDR3: TGTGCCAGTAGTATAGGGGGTAGCGGGTTCTCCTACAATGAGCAGTTCTTC. It yields the protein CASSIGGSGFSYNEQFF.

The chain has TRBV5-1 and TRBJ2-7, with 8 positions matching TRBD1. The ends lost 0 bases at V and 3 bases at J; junction bases unmatched: 5. CDR1 and CDR2 from the germline V gene are SGHRS and YFSETQ. The CDR3 spans 15 residues. CDR3 residues: CASSLVQGANYEQYF. Written as DNA, the CDR3 is TGCGCCAGCAGCTTGGTGCAGGGGGCGAACTACGAGCAGTACTTC.

The chain links TRBV18 to TRBJ2-1; D is uncertain. The ends were cut back, 2 bases at V and 5 bases at J, with 10 bases in the middle. Germline CDR1 and CDR2: KGHSH and LQKENI. The CDR3 contains 14 residues. Here the CDR3 DNA reads TGTGCCAGCTCACCAAAAGAGAAAGACAATGAGCAGTTCTTC. The encoded protein is CASSPKEKDNEQFF.

The rearrangement links TRBV10-3 to TRBJ1-2; TRBD1 might be the D (5 bases). There are 11 residues in the CDR3. Germline V gene data show CDR1 as ENHRY and CDR2 as SYGVKD. Trimming took off 8 bases at V and 2 bases at J, with 6 bases between the two ends. The chain's CDR3 is CAIRQNYGYTF. The CDR3 DNA follows: TGTGCCATCCGACAGAACTATGGCTACACCTTC.

The gene calls are TRBV7-2 and TRBJ1-6; D not resolved. The germline V and J ends were trimmed by 1 base and 10 bases, with 14 bases remaining between them. Per the germline V gene, CDR1 is SGHTA and CDR2 is FQGNSA. There are 15 residues in the CDR3. The CDR3 sequence is CASSLGVGSRSPLHF. CDR3 DNA sequence: TGTGCCAGCAGCTTAGGGGTAGGGAGTAGGTCACCCCTCCACTTT.

This clone was seen only a few times. V and J are TRBV10-3 and TRBJ2-7, with D perhaps matching TRBD1 (5 bases). There are 15 residues in the CDR3. Trimming cost V 2 bases and J 3 bases, with 14 bases left between them. Germline CDR1 is ENHRY and CDR2 is SYGVKD. The CDR3 region has the DNA TGTGCCATCAGTGAGGTTGAAGGGGCCCTCTACGAGCAGTACTTC. Protein: CAISEVEGALYEQYF.

The chain couples TRBV4-1 to TRBJ2-7, with a tentative D call TRBD2 (6 bases). The length of the CDR3 is 20 residues. Between the trimmed V and J ends, which lost 0 bases and 2 bases, there was a span of 26 bases. Germline values: CDR1 MGHRA, CDR2 YSYEKL. The CDR3 protein is CASSQDMGGAGAGFTYEQYF. In DNA, the CDR3 is TGCGCCAGCAGCCAAGATATGGGTGGGGCAGGAGCGGGTTTCACCTACGAGCAGTACTTC.

This clone has a single count. V is TRBV9 and J is TRBJ2-2, with 10 bases identical to TRBD1. J gave up 6 bases and V 0 bases, and 5 bases lay outside the gene matches. Germline CDR1 reads SGDLS; CDR2 reads YYNGEE. There are 16 residues in the CDR3. This CDR3 is CASSVGATGGPGELFF. The CDR3 DNA reads as TGTGCCAGCAGCGTAGGAGCGACAGGGGGCCCCGGGGAGCTGTTTTTT.

V and J are TRBV24-1 and TRBJ2-7, with a tentative D call TRBD1 (5 bases). The CDR3 consists of 15 residues. The ends were cut back, 4 bases at V and 3 bases at J, with 15 bases in the middle. The germline gives CDR1 KGHDR, CDR2 SFDVKD. CDR3 region: CATSEKSREVYEQYF. The CDR3 bases are TGTGCCACCAGTGAGAAATCCAGGGAAGTCTACGAGCAGTACTTC.

The J gene is TRBJ1-5, the V gene TRBV6-5; unclear D gene. V gave up 7 bases and J gave up 1 base, with 11 bases separating them. The CDR3 has 14 residues. Germline CDR1 MNHEY, CDR2 SVGAGI. In DNA, the CDR3 is TGTGCCAGCACTTGGTCAGGAAGCAATCAGCCCCAGCATTTT. This translates into CASTWSGSNQPQHF.